A few counts support the clone carrying this TCR beta chain. These data originate in a study of CD8 T cells in Susac syndrome. RNA in amounts of about 0.45 to 1 ug was reverse transcribed with random hexamers. Amplification of TCR beta CDR3 was carried out by immunoSEQ multiplex PCR, which covered 54 Vbeta and 13 Jbeta segments. In TCRdb, the immunoSEQ multiplex PCR reads were re-called with MiXCR into one record per CDR3 protein. The table lists roughly 200,000 distinct CDR3 sequences, under 97% of them singletons. CD8+ and CD4+ T cells taken from blood had their TCR beta sequenced. Each multiple sclerosis control was a treatment-naive patient with relapsing-remitting disease that was either stable or active. It was negative isolation that provided the CD8+ and CD4+ T cells, whereas TEMRA cells were enriched by FACS. The clonotype was recovered from a human donor with multiple sclerosis. Material: CD4+ T cells from PBMCs.

CDR3 DNA sequence: TGCGCCAGCAGCTTGGCCCGCAAGACAGGCCACATTAGCACAGATACGCAGTATTTT. This encodes CASSLARKTGHISTDTQYF. V usage is TRBV5-1 and J usage is TRBJ2-3, with D possibly TRBD1 on 6 matching bases. The germline V gene encodes CDR1 SGHRS and CDR2 YFSETQ. Trimming pared 0 bases from V and 0 bases from J, leaving 20 bases between. CDR3 size: 19 residues.